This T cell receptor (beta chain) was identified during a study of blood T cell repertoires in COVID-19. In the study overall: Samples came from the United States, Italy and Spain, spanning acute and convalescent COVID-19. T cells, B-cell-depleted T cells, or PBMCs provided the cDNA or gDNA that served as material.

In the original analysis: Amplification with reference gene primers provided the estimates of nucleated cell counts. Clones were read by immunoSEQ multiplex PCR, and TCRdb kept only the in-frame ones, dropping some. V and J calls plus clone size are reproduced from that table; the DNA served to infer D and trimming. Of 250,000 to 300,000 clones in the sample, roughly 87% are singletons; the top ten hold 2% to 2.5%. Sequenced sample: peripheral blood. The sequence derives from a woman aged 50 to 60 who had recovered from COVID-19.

DNA of the CDR3: TGTGCCAGCAGGAGGAGGACTGAAGCTTTCTTT. Translation gives CASRRRTEAFF. The chain recombines TRBV28 with TRBJ1-1; unclear D gene. There are 11 residues in the CDR3. Trimming left V 6 bases short and J 5 bases short, with 7 bases between. The germline V gene encodes CDR1 MDHEN and CDR2 SYDVKM.